This T cell receptor beta chain is drawn from a study of CXCR3-negative and CXCR3-positive naive CD8 T cells (dated by TCRdb to the late 2010s). Broadly, across the study: In total, some 140 million TRB reads were obtained, which works out to roughly 1.5 +/- 0.3 million reads per library. Diversity and physicochemical repertoire analyses were performed on approximately 10 donors pooled from two independent experiments. TRBV-TRBJ cluster analysis included naive subsets from several donors and memory cells from 3 donors. General findings and caveats noted by the study authors: Because surface CD5, which is linked to self-reactivity in mice, was comparable between the naive subsets, TCR interaction strength was also inferred from TRB CDR3 physicochemical properties. Because CXCR3 expression was partially decreased after cryopreservation, freshly isolated PBMCs were used for most assays. Comparably high repertoire diversity was found in both naive subsets, whereas much lower repertoire diversity was found in memory CD8+ T cells. Within the same donor, TRBV-TRBJ usage looked similar between naive CXCR3-negative and CXCR3-positive cells, but memory cells had distinct patterns. Compared with CXCR3-negative naive cells, CXCR3-positive naive cells had TRB CDR3s with higher hydrophobicity (lower Kidera factor 4), lower energy, and higher strength and volume indices.

For each CD8+ T cell subset, flow sorting was done in triplicate, and roughly 320,000 cells per subset went directly into RLT lysis buffer. To keep memory contaminants out, a stringent definition of naive CD8+ T cells was applied: CD45RO-CCR7+CD27+CD95-. Peripheral blood mononuclear cells were isolated from buffy coats using standard density gradient centrifugation. A FACSAria III was used to flow-sort naive CXCR3-negative and CXCR3-positive CD8+ T cells. Total RNA was extracted from sorted cells using an RNeasy Mini Kit. Sequencing was performed on a NextSeq 550. The Human TCR Profiling Kit (MiLaboratory) was used to make UMI-labeled 5' RACE TRB cDNA libraries. The full amount of extracted RNA was used for cDNA synthesis, and the full amount of resulting cDNA was used for PCR amplification. Libraries were prepared in parallel with an identical number of PCR cycles. From the authors' description of their analysis: About 53,000 +/- 9,400 unique UMI-labeled TRB cDNA molecules per library were extracted with MIGEC and MiXCR, with at least two reads per UMI required. On average, about 40,000 +/- 10,000 functional in-frame TRB CDR3 nucleotide clonotypes lacking stop codons were found per library. Diversity metrics, including normalized Shannon-Wiener and Chao1, were computed in VDJtools after downsampling to 5000 UMI-labeled TRB molecules per sample. Clonotype-size-weighted physicochemical properties of the central five CDR3 residues (interaction energy, strength, volume and Kidera factor 4) were computed in VDJtools. After reprocessing by TCRdb, each CDR3 protein sequence is one entry, and no DNA is given. These V and J calls rely on TCRdb rather than the paper's analysis. The table for this sample shows 65,000 to 95,000 distinct CDR3 sequences. In total, the top ten clones hold about 1.4% of the sample.

About this clonotype: There is no known antigen for this receptor.

The clonotype originates from a human donor in good health. Some clones in this sample may be carry-over from other donors' samples. The sample consisted of naive CXCR3- CD8+ T cells from blood. The cell subset or site label, as the study defines it: CD45RO-CCR7+CD27+CD95- naive CD8+ T cells lacking CXCR3 (TNR3-).

The CDR3 region has the sequence CASSEGQGGVETQYF. The sequence is built from TRBV6-4 and TRBJ2-5; TCRdb calls TRBD1, which cannot be checked without DNA. Spanning cysteine to phenylalanine, the CDR3 consists of 15 amino acids. Only the protein is available. According to the germline V gene, CDR1 reads MRHNA and CDR2 reads SNTAGT.